This note documents a single TCR beta chain sequence. The CDR3 loop spans 13 amino acids. CDR1 and CDR2 from the germline V gene are MDHEN and SYDVKM. Trimming cost V 2 bases and J 10 bases; bases outside gene matches: 7. Within 2 weeks before study entry, exposed participants met a COVID-19 case. This entry belongs to a study of blood T cell repertoires in COVID-19. Authors' data handling: Reference gene primer amplification yielded estimated nucleated cell counts. Only in-frame clones appear in the TCRdb table, and some are missing; sequencing was by immunoSEQ multiplex PCR. The DNA gave D and trimming, while V, J and clone size come from that table. This sample has 210,000 or so clones; roughly 85% occur once, and the top ten carry about 5.3%.

The V and J genes are TRBV28 and TRBJ2-5; 7 positions agree with TRBD1. The sequencing input was PBMCs or T cells enriched from blood (not recorded which). This TCR was sampled from a woman aged 45 to 65 who had been exposed to COVID-19. CDR3 nucleotides: TGTGCCAGCAGTTTAGGGGACAGAGTCTACCAGTACTTC. Encoded protein: CASSLGDRVYQYF.